This T cell receptor (beta chain) was identified during a study of blood T cells in healthy people across ages. Notes on the study in general: Researchers report that TCR beta diversity correlated strongly with naive T cell percentage. The unknown donor CMV status may have confounded expanded clonotype changes. Underestimates were what the diversity estimates from one million T cells were considered to be.

The germline V gene has CDR1 DFQATT and CDR2 SNEGSKA (reference sequence). Trimming left V 3 bases short and J 8 bases short, with 16 bases between. The CDR3 loop spans 13 amino acids. For the second PCR, which ran for about 7 to 11 cycles, a sample-barcoded 5' primer and a J-beta primer mix were used. MiXCR was run by TCRdb on the 5' RACE reads, yielding one entry per CDR3 protein. The sample consists of fewer than 800,000 distinct CDR3 sequences, about 25% of them appearing once. This clonotype has a handful of counts. The antigen remains unidentified. The sample was also reused in another study, on T cells of mothers and their children.

This sequence was found in a boy younger than 18 in good health. The chain recombines TRBV20-1 with TRBJ1-2; TRBD1 might be the D (5 bases). What was sequenced was blood. The chain's CDR3 is CSARSGRVEGYTF. The CDR3 bases are TGCAGTGCTAGGTCAGGGCGGGTAGAGGGCTACACCTTC.